This T cell receptor beta chain is from a study of shared clonotypes between healthy human individuals. The naive CD8 fraction comprised CD45RO-negative cells positively selected for CCR7 and excluded terminally differentiated effector memory CD45RA+ cells. Data came from immunoSEQ multiplex PCR; TCRdb stores just in-frame clones and leaves some out. The sample includes more than 550,000 clones, 92% of them seen just once. Study-wide points: Despite large depth, rarefaction showed incomplete sorted-subset sequencing. Read depth was anticipated to influence clonotype sharing among donors.

A word on this clone: What it binds is unknown.

CDR3 length equals 16 residues. Germline V gene lookup returns CDR1 SGHRS and CDR2 YFSETQ. Trimming at V came to 1 base and at J to 7 bases, leaving 8 bases not matched to a gene. Sequenced material: naive CD8+ T cells sorted from blood. This clonotype was obtained from a man younger than 45 in good health. This sequence joins TRBV5-1 and TRBJ2-2, with 9 nucleotides matching TRBD2. CDR3 bases: TGCGCCAGCAGCTTGTTCGCGGGAGGGTCAGGCGGGGAGCTGTTTTTT. This codes for CASSLFAGGSGGELFF.